This entry is about one T cell receptor (beta chain). The protocol was immunoSEQ multiplex PCR, while the TCRdb copy is restricted to in-frame clones and leaves out a portion. The table lists 190,000 or so clones, around 84% of them singletons. The source of the sample is a study of blood T cell repertoires in COVID-19. Study-wide background: The United States, Italy and Spain were the sources of the acute and convalescent COVID-19 samples.

CDR3 length equals 13 residues. With 4 bases removed from V and 6 bases from J, the gap between germline ends came to 11 bases. Germline V lookup: CDR1 LNHDA, CDR2 SQIVND (reference sequence). The source of this sequence is a man aged 40-55 years with active or convalescent COVID-19. The sequenced material came from peripheral blood. The rearrangement uses TRBV19 and TRBJ2-3; D is undetermined. CDR3 DNA: TGTGCCAGTAGTACGCTAGGCGGCGATACGCAGTATTTT. This translates into CASSTLGGDTQYF.